These 7 T cell receptor beta chains were sequenced from one sample in a study of blood T cell repertoires in COVID-19. Using immunoSEQ multiplex PCR, the repertoire was profiled, and TCRdb retains in-frame clones only, with some absent. Of about 400,000 clones in the sample, approximately 86% were seen once. The specimen was PBMCs or T cells enriched from blood (not recorded which). The receptor source for this set is a woman in her forties with acute COVID-19.

Many counts were recorded for this clone. The chain uses TRBV10-3 and TRBJ1-4; no clear D gene. CDR1 is ENHRY and CDR2 is SYGVKD in the germline V gene. Trimming pared 3 bases from V and 10 bases from J, leaving 12 bases between. The CDR3 is made up of 13 amino acids. The CDR3 region has the DNA TGTGCCATCAGTGAAGAGCGGCACGGAAAACTGTTTTTT. Protein sequence: CAISEERHGKLFF.

The chain couples TRBV3-1 (or the pseudogene TRBV3-2) to TRBJ1-3; D unresolved. The V end lost 1 base, the J end lost 0 bases, and 10 bases lay between the germline ends. CDR1 LGHDT and CDR2 YNNKEL come from the germline V gene (reference sequence). The CDR3 loop spans 16 amino acids. The CDR3 DNA reads TGTGCCAGCAGCCAAGGTTCTGCGTTCTCTGGAAACACCATATATTTT. It encodes CASSQGSAFSGNTIYF.

The chain links TRBV18 to TRBJ1-6; 9 nucleotides agree with TRBD1. V was clipped by 6 bases and J by 13 bases; unmatched bases: 7. CDR1 is KGHSH and CDR2 is LQKENI in the germline V gene. The CDR3 runs 13 residues. CDR3 DNA: TGTGCCAGCTCCCTCCGGGACAGGGATCCCCTCCACTTT. Encoded protein: CASSLRDRDPLHF.

The chain joins TRBV5-1 to TRBJ1-5; the D gene is possibly TRBD1 (6 bases). Deletions cut 0 bases from V and 7 bases from J, with 14 bases between. The CDR3 runs to 15 residues. Germline V gene data show CDR1 as SGHRS and CDR2 as YFSETQ. The CDR3 sequence is CASSLAGAREQPQHF. CDR3 coding DNA: TGCGCCAGCAGCTTGGCAGGGGCGAGGGAGCAGCCCCAGCATTTT.

The chain uses TRBV19 and TRBJ1-1; no clear D. Germline V gene lookup returns CDR1 LNHDA and CDR2 SQIVND (reference sequence). This CDR3 spans 15 amino acids. V was trimmed by 5 bases and J by 7 bases, leaving 20 bases between them. The CDR3 nucleotides read TGTGCCAGTAGTCCTACGACATCGCATGTTAGTGAAGCTTTCTTT. Amino acid sequence: CASSPTTSHVSEAFF.

This chain links TRBV29-1 with TRBJ2-7, with D uncertain. Germline loops: CDR1 SQVTM, CDR2 ANQGSEA. Trimming removed 1 base at V and 3 bases at J, with 4 bases between. The length of the CDR3 is 11 residues. The CDR3 nucleotides read TGCAGCGTTGAAGCTCGCTACGAGCAGTACTTC. Protein product: CSVEARYEQYF.

CDR3 nucleotide sequence: TGTGCCAGCAGTTACCTCCGACAGGTCAACTATGGCTACACCTTC. This gives the protein CASSYLRQVNYGYTF. This sequence joins TRBV6-5 and TRBJ1-2; TRBD1 might be the D (6 bases). Germline-derived CDR1 and CDR2 are MNHEY and SVGAGI. The CDR3 totals 15 residues. V lost 2 bases, J lost 2 bases, and 12 bases lay in between.